Listed here is a single T cell receptor beta chain. The entry originates in a study of PD-1 blockade in classical Hodgkin lymphoma. Assay used: immunoSEQ multiplex PCR; TCRdb lists only in-frame clones, some missing. This sample has 20,000 to 30,000 clones, with 60% to 80% found just once. Brentuximab vedotin exposure varied, and every patient relapsed after autologous stem cell transplantation. The germline V gene has CDR1 SGHVS and CDR2 FQNEAQ. After removal of 6 bases from V and 7 bases from J, the junction contained 9 bases not matched to a gene. The CDR3 is made up of 14 amino acids. The clonotype originates from a human donor with classical Hodgkin lymphoma. The rearrangement joins TRBV7-8 to TRBJ1-2; 9 positions agree with TRBD1. The input for sequencing was peripheral blood mononuclear cells (PBMCs), taken at baseline. CDR3 DNA sequence: TGTGCCAGCAGGTCCGGGACAGGGATTGGTGGCTACACCTTC. Translated: CASRSGTGIGGYTF.